Each of the 9 T cell receptor beta chains below was sequenced from the same sample in a study of shared clonotypes between healthy human individuals. Clones were read by immunoSEQ multiplex PCR, and TCRdb kept only the in-frame ones, dropping some. Of 550,000 to 850,000 clones listed, about 74% were seen once; the top ten hold approximately 1.7%. The sequenced material came from memory CD4+ T cells sorted from blood. Noted subset: CD45RA-negative fraction. These receptors were taken from a woman aged 25 to 39 in good health.

This clone appeared a few times. J is TRBJ2-7 and V is TRBV28; a weak D match, TRBD2 (6 bases). This CDR3 is 14 amino acids long. Trimming cost V 4 bases and J 4 bases, with 14 bases left between them. Per germline, CDR1 MDHEN and CDR2 SYDVKM. The CDR3 is CASSSYGGGYEQYF. As DNA, the CDR3 is TGTGCCAGCAGTTCTTACGGGGGTGGATACGAGCAGTACTTC.

The V and J genes are TRBV9 and TRBJ2-3; D possibly matches TRBD1 or TRBD2 (5 bases each). The CDR3 loop spans 16 amino acids. Germline V lookup: CDR1 SGDLS, CDR2 YYNGEE. Trimming left V 0 bases short and J 5 bases short, with 16 bases between. CDR3 sequence reads: CASSVGKRPRGDTQYF. CDR3 nucleotides: TGTGCCAGCAGCGTAGGGAAGCGGCCAAGGGGAGATACGCAGTATTTT. Together with reference TRBV9 and TRBJ2-3, the CDR3 gives the full variable domain: DSGVTQTPKHLITATGQRVTLRCSPRSGDLSVYWYQQSLDQGLQFLIQYYNGEERAKGNILERFSAQQFPDLHSELNLSSLELGDSALYFCASSVGKRPRGDTQYFGPGTRLTVL.

This chain uses TRBV5-4 with TRBJ2-1; 12 nucleotides align to TRBD2. Trimming took 4 bases from V and 15 from J; bases not matched to a gene: 8. Germline CDR1 and CDR2: SGHNT and YYREEE (reference sequence). CDR3 length equals 13 residues. The CDR3 region is CASSTGLAGWLFF. The CDR3 DNA reads as TGTGCCAGCAGCACCGGACTAGCGGGATGGCTGTTCTTC. Drawing the rest from reference TRBV5-4 and TRBJ2-1, the complete variable domain is ETGVTQSPTHLIKTRGQQVTLRCSSQSGHNTVSWYQQALGQGPQFIFQYYREEENGRGNFPPRFSGLQFPNYSSELNVNALELDDSALYLCASSTGLAGWLFFGPGTRLTVL.

The chain employs TRBV28 and TRBJ2-1, with 9 bases fitting TRBD2. Trimming removed 7 bases from V and 4 bases from J; junction bases left unmatched: 8. CDR1 MDHEN and CDR2 SYDVKM come from the germline V gene. This CDR3 contains 15 residues. CDR3 sequence: CASKASGTGYNEQFF. Written as DNA, the CDR3 is TGTGCCAGCAAAGCTAGCGGGACCGGATACAATGAGCAGTTCTTC.

This clone has only a few counts. The chain is built from TRBV30 and TRBJ2-5, with 12 bases lining up with TRBD1. Germline CDR1 and CDR2: GTSNPN and SVGIG (reference sequence). Trimming took 8 bases from V and 5 from J; bases not matched to a gene: 12. The CDR3 runs to 15 residues. Here the CDR3 reads CAVTGTGGFRETQYF. The CDR3 DNA sequence: TGTGCCGTAACCGGGACAGGGGGCTTTCGGGAGACCCAGTACTTC. Full variable domain (rest looked up from reference TRBV30 and TRBJ2-5): SQTIHQWPATLVQPVGSPLSLECTVEGTSNPNLYWYRQAAGRGLQLLFYSVGIGQISSEVPQNLSASRPQDRQFILSSKKLLLSDSGFYLCAVTGTGGFRETQYFGPGTRLLVL.

The gene calls are TRBV2 and TRBJ2-7; 12 bases fit TRBD2. This CDR3 contains 14 residues. The germline V gene encodes CDR1 SNHLY and CDR2 FYNNEI. V lost 4 bases and J lost 5; bases outside the gene matches: 3. CDR3 bases: TGTGCCAGCAGTGGACTAGCGGGAGAAAACGAGCAGTACTTC. Translating it yields CASSGLAGENEQYF. The full variable domain, in which reference TRBV2 and TRBJ2-7 provide the parts outside the CDR3, is EPEVTQTPSHQVTQMGQEVILRCVPISNHLYFYWYRQILGQKVEFLVSFYNNEISEKSEIFDDQFSVERPDGSNFTLKIRSTKLEDSAMYFCASSGLAGENEQYFGPGTRLTVT.

The chain recombines TRBV19 with TRBJ1-3, with D uncertain. V was clipped by 3 bases and J by 0 bases, with 12 bases between them. Germline V lookup: CDR1 LNHDA, CDR2 SQIVND (reference sequence). The CDR3 spans 16 residues. CDR3 amino acids: CASSISFQNSGNTIYF. In nucleotides, the CDR3 is TGTGCCAGTAGTATCTCCTTCCAGAACTCTGGAAACACCATATATTTT.

This rearrangement joins TRBV7-5 to TRBJ1-6; TRBD1, the table's D call, lacks a check against the DNA. TRBV7-5 is labeled a pseudogene. This CDR3 is 16 amino acids long. This CDR3 is CVRSLSFHRDNSPLHF. CDR3 bases: TGTGTCAGAAGCTTAAGCTTCCACAGAGATAATTCACCCCTCCACTTT.

This chain uses TRBV6-5 with TRBJ1-5, with 9 positions matching TRBD1. This CDR3 contains 16 residues. CDR1 is MNHEY and CDR2 is SVGAGI in the germline V gene. V was clipped by 4 bases and J by 7 bases; unmatched bases: 11. The CDR3 DNA sequence: TGTGCCAGCAGTTCCTCGACTGGACAGGGGTGGCAGCCCCAGCATTTT. It translates to CASSSSTGQGWQPQHF.